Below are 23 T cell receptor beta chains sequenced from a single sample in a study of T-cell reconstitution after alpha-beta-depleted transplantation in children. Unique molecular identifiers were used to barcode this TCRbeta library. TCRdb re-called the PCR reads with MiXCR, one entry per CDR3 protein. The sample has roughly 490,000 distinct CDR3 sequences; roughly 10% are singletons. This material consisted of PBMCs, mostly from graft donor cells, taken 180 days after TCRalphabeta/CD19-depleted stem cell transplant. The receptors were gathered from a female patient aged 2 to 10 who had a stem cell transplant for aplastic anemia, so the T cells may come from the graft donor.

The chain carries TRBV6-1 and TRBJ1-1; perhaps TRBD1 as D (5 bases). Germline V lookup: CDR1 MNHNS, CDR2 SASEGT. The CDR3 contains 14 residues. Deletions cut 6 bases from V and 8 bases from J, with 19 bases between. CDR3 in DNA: TGTGCCAGCAGCATTGACAGTGCCCCGGCGGAAGCTTTCTTT. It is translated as CASSIDSAPAEAFF.

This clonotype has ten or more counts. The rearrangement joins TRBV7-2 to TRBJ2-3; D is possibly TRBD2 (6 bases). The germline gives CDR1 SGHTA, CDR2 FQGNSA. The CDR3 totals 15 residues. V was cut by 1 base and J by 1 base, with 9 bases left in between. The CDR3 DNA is TGTGCCAGCAGCTTAGTCGCTAGCGGCACAGATACGCAGTATTTT. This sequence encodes CASSLVASGTDTQYF.

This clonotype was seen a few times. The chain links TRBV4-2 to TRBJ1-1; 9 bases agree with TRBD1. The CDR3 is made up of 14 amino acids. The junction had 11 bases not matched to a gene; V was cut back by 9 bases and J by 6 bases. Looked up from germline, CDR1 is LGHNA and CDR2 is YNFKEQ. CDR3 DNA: TGTGCCAGTTTCGGACAGGGGATTGGTGCTGAAGCTTTCTTT. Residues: CASFGQGIGAEAFF.

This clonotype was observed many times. The CDR3: CASSLRIAYNEQFF. As DNA, the CDR3 is TGTGCCAGCAGCTTAAGAATAGCTTACAATGAGCAGTTCTTC. The rearrangement links TRBV7-2 to TRBJ2-1; D is unresolved. The CDR3 contains 14 residues. The V end was cut by 2 bases, the J end by 4 bases, with 9 bases between. Per the germline V gene, CDR1 is SGHTA and CDR2 is FQGNSA.

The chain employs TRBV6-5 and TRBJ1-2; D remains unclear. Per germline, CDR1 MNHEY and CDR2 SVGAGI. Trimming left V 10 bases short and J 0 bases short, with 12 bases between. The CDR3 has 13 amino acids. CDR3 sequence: CATQESTNYGYTF. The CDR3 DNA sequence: TGTGCCACCCAGGAATCGACTAACTATGGCTACACCTTC.

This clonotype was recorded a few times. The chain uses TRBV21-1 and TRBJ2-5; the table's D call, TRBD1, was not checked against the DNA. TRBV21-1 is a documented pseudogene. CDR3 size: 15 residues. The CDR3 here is CASPPAAGFGETQYF. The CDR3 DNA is TGTGCCAGCCCACCAGCCGCAGGGTTTGGAGAGACCCAGTACTTC.

CDR3 in DNA: TGTGCCAGCAGCCAAGGGGCAGGGCGCACTGAAGCTTTCTTT. Amino acids: CASSQGAGRTEAFF. The chain recombines TRBV3-1 with TRBJ1-1, with D perhaps TRBD1 (5 bases). The length of the CDR3 is 14 residues. V was trimmed by 1 base and J by 4 bases, leaving 10 bases between them. Germline V gene data show CDR1 as LGHDT and CDR2 as YNNKEL (reference sequence). Based on the CDR3 plus reference TRBV3-1 and TRBJ1-1, the full variable domain is DTAVSQTPKYLVTQMGNDKSIKCEQNLGHDTMYWYKQDSKKFLKIMFSYNNKELIINETVPNRFSPKSPDKAHLNLHINSLELGDSAVYFCASSQGAGRTEAFFGQGTRLTVV.

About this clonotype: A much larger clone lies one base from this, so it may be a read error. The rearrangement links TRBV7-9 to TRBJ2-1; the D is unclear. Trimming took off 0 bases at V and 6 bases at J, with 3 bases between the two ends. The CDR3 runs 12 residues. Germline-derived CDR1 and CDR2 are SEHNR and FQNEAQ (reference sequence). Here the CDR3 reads CASSLAANEQFF. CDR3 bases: TGTGCCAGCAGCTTAGCGGCCAATGAGCAGTTCTTC.

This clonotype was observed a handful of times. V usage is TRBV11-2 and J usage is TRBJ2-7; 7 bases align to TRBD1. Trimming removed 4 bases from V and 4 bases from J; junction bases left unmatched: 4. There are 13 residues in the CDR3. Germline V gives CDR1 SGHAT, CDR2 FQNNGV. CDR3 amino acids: CASSSTGWYEQYV. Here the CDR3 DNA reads TGTGCCAGCAGCTCGACAGGGTGGTACGAGCAGTACGTC.

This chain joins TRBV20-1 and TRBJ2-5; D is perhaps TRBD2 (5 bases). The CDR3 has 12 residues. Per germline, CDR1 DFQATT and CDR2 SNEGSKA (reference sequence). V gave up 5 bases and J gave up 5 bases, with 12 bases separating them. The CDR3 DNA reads TGCAGTGCTCGGACTCCCATGGAGACCCAGTACTTC. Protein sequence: CSARTPMETQYF.

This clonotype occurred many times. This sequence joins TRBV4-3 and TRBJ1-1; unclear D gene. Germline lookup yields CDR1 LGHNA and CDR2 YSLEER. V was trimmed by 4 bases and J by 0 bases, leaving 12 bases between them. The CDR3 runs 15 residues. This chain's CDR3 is CASSREVRMNTEAFF. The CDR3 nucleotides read TGCGCCAGCAGCCGGGAGGTACGCATGAACACTGAAGCTTTCTTT.

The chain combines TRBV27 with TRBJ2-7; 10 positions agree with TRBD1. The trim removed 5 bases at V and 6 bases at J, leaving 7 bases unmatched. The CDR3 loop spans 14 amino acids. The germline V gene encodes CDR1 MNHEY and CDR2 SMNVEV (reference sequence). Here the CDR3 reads CASSTGTGEGEQYV. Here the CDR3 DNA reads TGTGCCAGCAGTACCGGGACAGGGGAAGGCGAGCAGTACGTC.

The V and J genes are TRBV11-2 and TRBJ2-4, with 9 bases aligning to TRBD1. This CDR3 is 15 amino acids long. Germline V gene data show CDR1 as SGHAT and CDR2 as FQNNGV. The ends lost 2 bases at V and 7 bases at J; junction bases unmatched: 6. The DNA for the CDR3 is TGTGCCAGCAGCTTAACGGACAGGGGAGGGAACATTCAGTACTTC. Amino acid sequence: CASSLTDRGGNIQYF.

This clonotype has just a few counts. In DNA form, the CDR3 reads TGCGCCAGCAGCCCAAGTGGAAGCGGGAGGCATTCACACGATACGCAGTATTTT. Amino acid sequence: CASSPSGSGRHSHDTQYF. This rearrangement joins TRBV4-3 to TRBJ2-3; 9 nucleotides agree with TRBD2. V lost 4 bases and J lost 6; bases outside the gene matches: 17. Germline V gene data show CDR1 as LGHNA and CDR2 as YSLEER. There are 18 residues in the CDR3.

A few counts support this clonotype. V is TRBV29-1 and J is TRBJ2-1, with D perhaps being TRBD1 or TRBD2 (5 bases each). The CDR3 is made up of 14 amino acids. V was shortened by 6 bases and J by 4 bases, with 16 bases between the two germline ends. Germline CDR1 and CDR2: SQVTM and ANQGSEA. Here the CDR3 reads CSVGVVVRYNEQFF. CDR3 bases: TGCAGCGTGGGGGTGGTAGTCAGGTACAATGAGCAGTTCTTC.

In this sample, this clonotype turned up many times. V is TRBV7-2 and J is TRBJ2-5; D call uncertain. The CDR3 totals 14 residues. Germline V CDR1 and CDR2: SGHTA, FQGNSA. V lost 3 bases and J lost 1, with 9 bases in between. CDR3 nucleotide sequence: TGTGCCAGCAGCTTGGGCCCAGCCCAAGAGACCCAGTACTTC. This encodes CASSLGPAQETQYF.

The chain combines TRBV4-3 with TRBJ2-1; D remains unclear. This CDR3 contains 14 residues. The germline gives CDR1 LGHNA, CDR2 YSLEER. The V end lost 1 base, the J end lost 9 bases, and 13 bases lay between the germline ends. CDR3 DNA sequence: TGCGCCAGCAGCCAAGGAGCACCCCTCGGTGAGCAGTTCTTC. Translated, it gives CASSQGAPLGEQFF.

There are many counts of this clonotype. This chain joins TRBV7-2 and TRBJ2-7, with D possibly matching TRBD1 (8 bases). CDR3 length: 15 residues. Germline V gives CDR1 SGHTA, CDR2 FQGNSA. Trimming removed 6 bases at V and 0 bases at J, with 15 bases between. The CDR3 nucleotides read TGTGCCAGCAGTTTGGGGGGGACAGGCTCCTACGAGCAGTACTTC. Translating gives CASSLGGTGSYEQYF. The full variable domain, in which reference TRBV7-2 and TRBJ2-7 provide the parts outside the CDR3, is GAGVSQSPSNKVTEKGKDVELRCDPISGHTALYWYRQSLGQGLEFLIYFQGNSAPDKSGLPSDRFSAERTGGSVSTLTIQRTQQEDSAVYLCASSLGGTGSYEQYFGPGTRLTVT.

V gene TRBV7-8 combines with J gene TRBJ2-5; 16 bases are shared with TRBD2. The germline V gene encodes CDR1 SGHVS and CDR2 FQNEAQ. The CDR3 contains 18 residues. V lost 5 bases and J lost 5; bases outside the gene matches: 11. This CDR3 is CASSQPEGLAGGYETQYF. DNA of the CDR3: TGTGCCAGCAGCCAACCGGAGGGACTAGCGGGAGGGTACGAGACCCAGTACTTC.

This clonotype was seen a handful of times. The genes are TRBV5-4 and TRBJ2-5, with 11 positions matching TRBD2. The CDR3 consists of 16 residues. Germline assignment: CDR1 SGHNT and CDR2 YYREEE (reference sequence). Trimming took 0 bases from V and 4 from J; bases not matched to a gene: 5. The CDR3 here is CASSLVAGGPRETQYF. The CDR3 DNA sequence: TGTGCCAGCAGCTTGGTAGCGGGAGGGCCTAGAGAGACCCAGTACTTC. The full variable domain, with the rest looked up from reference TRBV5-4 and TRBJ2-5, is ETGVTQSPTHLIKTRGQQVTLRCSSQSGHNTVSWYQQALGQGPQFIFQYYREEENGRGNFPPRFSGLQFPNYSSELNVNALELDDSALYLCASSLVAGGPRETQYFGPGTRLLVL.

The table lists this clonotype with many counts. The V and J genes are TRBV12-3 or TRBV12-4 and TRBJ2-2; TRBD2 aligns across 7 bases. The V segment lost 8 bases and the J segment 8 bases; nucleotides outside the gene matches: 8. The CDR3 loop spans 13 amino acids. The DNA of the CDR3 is TGTGCCAGCGGGAGGGATGTAGGAGGGGAGCTGTTTTTT. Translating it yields CASGRDVGGELFF.

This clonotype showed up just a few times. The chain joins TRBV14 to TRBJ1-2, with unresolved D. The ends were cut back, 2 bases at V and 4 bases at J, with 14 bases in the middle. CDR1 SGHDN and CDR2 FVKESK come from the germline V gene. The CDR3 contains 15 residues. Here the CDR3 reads CASSQSIAGTYGYTF. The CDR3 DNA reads TGTGCCAGCAGCCAAAGTATTGCAGGAACCTATGGCTACACCTTC.

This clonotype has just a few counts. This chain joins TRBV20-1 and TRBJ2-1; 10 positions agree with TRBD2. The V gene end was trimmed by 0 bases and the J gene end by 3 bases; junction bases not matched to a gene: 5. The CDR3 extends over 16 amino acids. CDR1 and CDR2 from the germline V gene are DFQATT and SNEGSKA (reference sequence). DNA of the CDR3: TGCAGTGCTAGAGATAGGGGACTAGCGTACTACAATGAGCAGTTCTTC. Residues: CSARDRGLAYYNEQFF.